The clone carrying this T cell receptor beta chain was detected a few times. Its antigen remains unidentified. The data stem from a study of cytomegalovirus exposure and HLA in healthy donors. Study results and caveats: A few chains tied to CMV proved CMV antigen-specific in vitro. An analysis that was carried out later associated approximately 15,000 TCR beta sequences with HLA alleles at 0.05 false discovery rate. It was in a later analysis that TCR association rates were seen to vary by HLA locus, highest for DRB1 and lowest for HLA-C.

13 Jbeta primers and 60 Vbeta primers were used for the PCR. Original processing methods: Later work found 80 million or so unique TCR beta chains, with some 11 million shared. Repertoires were generated with immunoSEQ multiplex PCR, while TCRdb's copy carries only in-frame clones and drops some. That table supplies the V and J calls and clone size; D and trimming were determined from the DNA. The sample lists roughly 78,000 clones, about 60% occurring once. Germline CDR1 SGHTS, CDR2 YDEGEE. The CDR3 covers 13 residues. The germline V and J ends were trimmed by 0 bases and 2 bases, with 5 bases remaining between them.

The source is a young man in good health and CMV-seropositive. The chain has TRBV5-8 and TRBJ1-1, with D unresolved. The specimen sequenced was PBMCs. CDR3 nucleotide sequence: TGTGCCAGCAGCTTGGTCCCAAACACTGAAGCTTTCTTT. Translating gives CASSLVPNTEAFF. The full variable domain, rest sourced from reference TRBV5-8 and TRBJ1-1, is EAGVTQSPTHLIKTRGQQATLRCSPISGHTSVYWYQQALGLGLQFLLWYDEGEERNRGNFPPRFSGRQFPNYSSELNVNALELEDSALYLCASSLVPNTEAFFGQGTRLTVV.